These 8 T cell receptor beta chains share one sample of origin, sequenced in a study of PD-1 blockade in classical Hodgkin lymphoma. All trial patients relapsed after autologous stem cell transplantation. Method: immunoSEQ multiplex PCR; TCRdb's copy keeps in-frame clones and lacks some. The sample shows under 30,000 clones, just over 70% of them seen only once. The sequencing here drew on peripheral blood mononuclear cells (PBMCs), taken before the second cycle of nivolumab. These receptors were collected from a human donor with classical Hodgkin lymphoma.

This clone has just a few counts. The rearrangement joins TRBV6-5 to TRBJ2-7; 11 bases are shared with TRBD1. Germline CDR1 reads MNHEY; CDR2 reads SVGAGI. Trimming took 8 bases from V and 7 from J; bases not matched to a gene: 7. CDR3 size: 13 residues. CDR3 in amino acids: CASSLGTGGEQYF. Written as DNA, the CDR3 is TGTGCCAGCTCCTTAGGGACAGGGGGTGAGCAGTACTTC.

The sample holds a few counts of this clone. V is TRBV19 and J is TRBJ2-1, with 9 bases lining up with TRBD2. This CDR3 comprises 19 residues. V dropped 2 bases and J dropped 7; count of bases not matched to a gene: 18. Germline-derived CDR1 and CDR2 are LNHDA and SQIVND (reference sequence). The CDR3 sequence: CASSIKISGVAGVLNEQFF. The CDR3 DNA reads as TGTGCCAGTAGTATAAAAATTTCGGGCGTAGCGGGAGTTTTGAATGAGCAGTTCTTC. Complete variable domain (other parts from reference TRBV19 and TRBJ2-1): DGGITQSPKYLFRKEGQNVTLSCEQNLNHDAMYWYRQDPGQGLRLIYYSQIVNDFQKGDIAEGYSVSREKKESFPLTVTSAQKNPTAFYLCASSIKISGVAGVLNEQFFGPGTRLTVL.

The chain employs TRBV5-3 and TRBJ2-6, with 12 positions matching TRBD2. TRBV5-3 is designated an ORF whose function remains uncertain. The CDR3 length is 20 residues. The junction had 7 bases not matched to a gene; V was cut back by 0 bases and J by 0 bases. CDR3 nucleotides: TGTGCCAGAAGCTTGGGCCAACTAGCGGGGGGCAGCTCTGGGGCCAACGTCCTGACTTTC. This encodes CARSLGQLAGGSSGANVLTF.

The gene calls are TRBV7-6 and TRBJ2-3; weak D call: TRBD2 (6 bases). The germline CDR1 and CDR2 sequences are SGHVS and FNYEAQ. V shed 3 bases and J shed 1 base, with 11 bases lying between them. There are 15 residues in the CDR3. As DNA, the CDR3 is TGTGCCAGCAGCTTGGAGGGCTATGGCACAGATACGCAGTATTTT. Amino acids: CASSLEGYGTDTQYF.

In its sample, this clone is medium-sized (0.01 to 0.1%). The chain is built from TRBV6-5 and TRBJ1-2, with D perhaps matching TRBD1 (6 bases). The ends were cut back, 5 bases at V and 6 bases at J, with 13 bases in the middle. CDR1 MNHEY and CDR2 SVGAGI come from the germline V gene. CDR3 length: 13 amino acids. The CDR3 DNA sequence: TGTGCCAGCAGTCCACAGGGCTCGAATGGCTACACCTTC. This codes for CASSPQGSNGYTF.

The chain couples TRBV6-1 to TRBJ1-2; possible D gene TRBD1, 6 bases. This CDR3 spans 14 amino acids. V gave up 7 bases and J gave up 7 bases, with 19 bases separating them. Germline CDR1 is MNHNS and CDR2 is SASEGT. CDR3 nucleotide sequence: TGTGCCAGCACCTCAAGGGGGGGCTGGAGTGGCTACACCTTC. Translating gives CASTSRGGWSGYTF.

The gene calls are TRBV7-7 and TRBJ2-1; D is perhaps TRBD1 (6 bases). Trimming took 4 bases from V and 10 from J, leaving 20 bases between them. The germline CDR1 and CDR2 sequences are SSHAT and FNYEAQ (reference sequence). The CDR3 covers 15 residues. The CDR3, as DNA: TGTGCCAGCAGCTCTTACAATGACGGGACAAACGAGCAGTTCTTC. The encoded protein is CASSSYNDGTNEQFF.

This rearrangement joins TRBV30 to TRBJ1-2; 7 bases align to TRBD1. J gave up 2 bases and V 2 bases, and 2 bases lay outside the gene matches. CDR1 is GTSNPN and CDR2 is SVGIG in the germline V gene (reference sequence). There are 13 residues in the CDR3. CDR3 protein: CAWSRDSNYGYTF. The CDR3 nucleotides read TGTGCCTGGAGTAGGGACAGCAACTATGGCTACACCTTC.